This passage covers 3 T cell receptor beta chains from one sample sequenced in a study of CD8 T cells in ankylosing spondylitis. TCRdb reprocessed the 5' RACE reads with MiXCR, giving one entry per CDR3 protein. Of about 260,000 distinct CDR3 sequences in the sample, over 15% were seen once. The specimen sequenced was blood, either unsorted or a sorted T cell fraction (not recorded which). These receptors came from a male donor with ankylosing spondylitis or in good health (not recorded which).

The V call is TRBV15, the J call TRBJ2-2; TRBD1 matches at 8 bases. Germline V lookup: CDR1 LNHNV, CDR2 YYDKDF (reference sequence). V shed 4 bases and J 7 bases; nucleotides not matched to a gene: 5. The CDR3 contains 14 residues. The CDR3 reads CATSKDRVSGELFF. In DNA, the CDR3 is TGTGCCACCAGCAAGGACAGGGTTAGCGGGGAGCTGTTTTTT.

For the CDR3, the DNA is TGCGCCAGCAGCTTCCTACAGATGAACACTGAAGCTTTCTTT. It translates to CASSFLQMNTEAFF. V usage is TRBV5-1 and J usage is TRBJ1-1, with D unresolved. This CDR3 has 14 amino acids. The V end lost 2 bases, the J end lost 0 bases, and 8 bases lay between the germline ends. Germline loops: CDR1 SGHRS, CDR2 YFSETQ.

This clonotype came up a few times. The J gene is TRBJ2-3, the V gene TRBV24-1, with a weak D call TRBD1 (6 bases). Germline CDR1 and CDR2: KGHDR and SFDVKD. CDR3 length: 16 residues. V was trimmed by 4 bases and J by 0 bases, leaving 13 bases between them. CDR3 bases: TGTGCCACCAGTGACCGGCGGACAGTGAGCACAGATACGCAGTATTTT. It encodes CATSDRRTVSTDTQYF.